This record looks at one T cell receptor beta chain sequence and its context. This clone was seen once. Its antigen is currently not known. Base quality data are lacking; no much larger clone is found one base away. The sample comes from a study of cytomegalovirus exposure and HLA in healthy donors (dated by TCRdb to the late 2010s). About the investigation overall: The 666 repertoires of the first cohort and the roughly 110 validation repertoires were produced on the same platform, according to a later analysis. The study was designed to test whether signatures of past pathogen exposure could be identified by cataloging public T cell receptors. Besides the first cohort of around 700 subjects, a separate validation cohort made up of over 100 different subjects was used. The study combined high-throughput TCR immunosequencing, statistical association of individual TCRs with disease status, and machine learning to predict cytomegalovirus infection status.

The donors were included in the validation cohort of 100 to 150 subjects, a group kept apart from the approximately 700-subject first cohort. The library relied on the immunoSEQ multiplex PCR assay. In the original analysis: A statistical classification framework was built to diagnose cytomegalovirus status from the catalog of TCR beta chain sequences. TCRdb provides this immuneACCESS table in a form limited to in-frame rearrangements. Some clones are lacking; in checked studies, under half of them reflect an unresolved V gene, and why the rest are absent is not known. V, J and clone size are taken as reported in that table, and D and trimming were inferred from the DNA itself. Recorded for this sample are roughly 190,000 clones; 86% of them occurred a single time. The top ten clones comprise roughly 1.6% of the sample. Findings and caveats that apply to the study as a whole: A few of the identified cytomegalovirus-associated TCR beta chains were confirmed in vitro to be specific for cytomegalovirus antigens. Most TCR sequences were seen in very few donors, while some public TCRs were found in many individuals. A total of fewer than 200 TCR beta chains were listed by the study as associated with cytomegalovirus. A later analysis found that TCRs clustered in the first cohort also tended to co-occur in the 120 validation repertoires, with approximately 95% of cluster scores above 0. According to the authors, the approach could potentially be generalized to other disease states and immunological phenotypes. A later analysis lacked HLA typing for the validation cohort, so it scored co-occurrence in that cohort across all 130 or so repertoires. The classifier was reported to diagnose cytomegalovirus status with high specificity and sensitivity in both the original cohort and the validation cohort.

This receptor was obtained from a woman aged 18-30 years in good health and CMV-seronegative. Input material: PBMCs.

In nucleotide form, the sequence is TGCAGCGCCGACAGGGAAGGGGCTAACTATGGCTACACCTTC. It encodes CSADREGANYGYTF. The chain is assembled from TRBV29-1 and TRBJ1-2; the central 7 bases match TRBD1. Germline trimming amounts to 7 bases on V and 0 bases on J, with 8 as the count of junction bases outside the gene matches. The CDR3 covers 14 residues, taking in both the cysteine and the phenylalanine. Of the read, only the CDR3 DNA is kept; its 42 bases are in frame from base 1. Per the germline V gene, SQVTM is the CDR1 and ANQGSEA is the CDR2. The reference TRBV29-1 and TRBJ1-2 proteins fill in what lies around the CDR3, so the full variable domain reads SAVISQKPSRDICQRGTSLTIQCQVDSQVTMMFWYRQQPGQSLTLIATANQGSEATYESGFVIDKFPISRPNLTFSTLTVSNMSPEDSSIYLCSADREGANYGYTFGSGTRLTVV.